What follows are 9 T cell receptor beta chains derived from one specimen sequenced in a study of identical twins. TCRdb independently ran MiXCR on the 5' RACE reads; one entry per CDR3 protein. The table lists 250,000 or so distinct CDR3 sequences, about 13% of them singletons. The same specimen was also included in a second study, on yellow fever vaccine responses in identical twins.

The sample consisted of memory (CD45RO+) T cells sorted from blood. The receptors come from a woman between 18 and 29 years old in good health.

This clonotype was counted a few times. The chain combines TRBV19 with TRBJ2-3; 12 bases match TRBD1. Germline CDR1 reads LNHDA; CDR2 reads SQIVND (reference sequence). CDR3 size: 16 residues. J lost 5 bases, V lost 1 base, and 4 bases had no gene match. The CDR3 spells CASSIAGTGGEDTQYF. DNA of the CDR3: TGTGCCAGTAGTATAGCTGGGACAGGGGGCGAAGATACGCAGTATTTT.

The sample holds a few counts of this clonotype. The chain carries TRBV11-2 and TRBJ2-7; D remains unclear. CDR3 length equals 13 residues. V shed 5 bases and J shed 7 bases, with 15 bases lying between them. The germline gives CDR1 SGHAT, CDR2 FQNNGV. The CDR3 loop is CASSPARSSEQYF. The CDR3 DNA reads as TGTGCCAGCAGCCCAGCGCGGTCCAGTGAGCAGTACTTC.

This clonotype was seen repeatedly, ten times or more. The chain joins TRBV7-2 to TRBJ1-5, with 9 positions matching TRBD1. The V segment lost 5 bases and the J segment 5 bases; nucleotides outside the gene matches: 7. The CDR3 is 15 amino acids. Germline V gives CDR1 SGHTA, CDR2 FQGNSA. The CDR3 region is CASSPGTGRDQPQHF. The CDR3 DNA follows: TGTGCCAGCAGCCCCGGGACAGGGAGGGATCAGCCCCAGCATTTT.

This clonotype has more than one count but fewer than ten. The genes are TRBV27 and TRBJ1-1; D gene uncertain. Trimming pared 6 bases from V and 0 bases from J, leaving 8 bases between. Per germline, CDR1 MNHEY and CDR2 SMNVEV (reference sequence). The CDR3 runs 13 residues. The CDR3 sequence: CASRAGMNTEAFF. CDR3 bases: TGTGCCAGCAGAGCGGGCATGAACACTGAAGCTTTCTTT.

J is TRBJ2-3 and V is TRBV10-3, with 12 bases identical to TRBD1. The V and J ends lost 2 bases and 2 bases, in that order; junction bases with no gene match: 8. The CDR3 totals 18 residues. Germline V gene sequence: CDR1 ENHRY, CDR2 SYGVKD. CDR3 amino acids: CAISETSGTGGFTDTQYF. CDR3 DNA sequence: TGTGCCATCAGTGAGACATCCGGGACAGGGGGCTTCACAGATACGCAGTATTTT.

The chain carries TRBV5-1 and TRBJ2-2; 13 bases agree with TRBD2. Trimming removed 3 bases from V and 6 bases from J; junction bases left unmatched: 5. Germline V gene sequence: CDR1 SGHRS, CDR2 YFSETQ. The CDR3 contains 16 residues. In nucleotides, the CDR3 is TGCGCCAGCAGCTGGACTAGCGGGAGTCCCCCCGGGGAGCTGTTTTTT. Protein: CASSWTSGSPPGELFF.

This clonotype has only a few counts. The gene calls are TRBV20-1 and TRBJ2-7; possibly TRBD1 for D (5 bases). The V gene lost 0 bases and the J gene lost 4 bases, with 7 bases spanning the gap. CDR1 and CDR2 (germline): DFQATT, SNEGSKA (reference sequence). The CDR3 contains 12 residues. CDR3: CSARDSGYEQYF. For the CDR3, the DNA is TGCAGTGCTAGAGATTCAGGGTACGAGCAGTACTTC.

The chain carries TRBV20-1 and TRBJ2-2; D is possibly TRBD1 (6 bases). V lost 2 bases, J lost 1 base, and 14 bases lay in between. CDR3 length: 16 amino acids. Germline CDR1 reads DFQATT; CDR2 reads SNEGSKA (reference sequence). In nucleotides, the CDR3 is TGCAGTGCTAGATCCCCCGGGACAAAGAACACCGGGGAGCTGTTTTTT. Amino acids: CSARSPGTKNTGELFF.

The V call is TRBV9, the J call TRBJ2-6; TRBD2 matches at 7 bases. The V gene's germline CDR1 is SGDLS and CDR2 YYNGEE. CDR3 length equals 16 residues. V was clipped by 6 bases and J by 2 bases; unmatched bases: 8. The CDR3 sequence is CASMGGPGTGANVLTF. Written as DNA, the CDR3 is TGTGCCAGCATGGGAGGGCCCGGCACTGGGGCCAACGTCCTGACTTTC.